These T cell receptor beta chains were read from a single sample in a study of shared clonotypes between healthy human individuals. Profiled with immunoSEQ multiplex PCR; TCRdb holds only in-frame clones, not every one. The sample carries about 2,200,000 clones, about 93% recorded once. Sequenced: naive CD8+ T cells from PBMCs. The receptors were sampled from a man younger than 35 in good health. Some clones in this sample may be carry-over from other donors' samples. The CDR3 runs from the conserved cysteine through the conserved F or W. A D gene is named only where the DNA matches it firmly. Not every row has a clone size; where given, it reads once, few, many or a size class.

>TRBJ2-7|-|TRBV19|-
CASSQRTSYEQYF
TGTGCCAGTAGTCAGCGGACCTCCTACGAGCAGTACTTC
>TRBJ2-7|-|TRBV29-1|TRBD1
CSVILPGTGGVEQYF
TGCAGCGTTATTCTCCCGGGAACAGGGGGCGTCGAGCAGTACTTC
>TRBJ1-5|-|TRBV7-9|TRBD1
CASSGDRDFSNQPQHF
TGTGCCAGCAGCGGGGACAGAGATTTCAGCAATCAGCCCCAGCATTTT
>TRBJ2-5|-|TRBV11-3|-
CASLVRKPFAYAETQYF
TGTGCCAGCTTAGTCAGGAAACCCTTCGCCTACGCAGAGACCCAGTACTTC
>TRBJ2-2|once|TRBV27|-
CASRQGRTGELFF
TGTGCCAGCAGACAGGGACGCACCGGGGAGCTGTTTTTT
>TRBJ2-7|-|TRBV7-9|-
CASSSPGPKAYEQYF
TGTGCCAGCAGCTCTCCGGGACCTAAGGCCTACGAGCAGTACTTC
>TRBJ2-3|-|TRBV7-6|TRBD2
CASSLGPGLAGGPGDTQYF
TGTGCCAGCAGCTTAGGACCGGGACTAGCGGGAGGGCCTGGCGATACGCAGTATTTT
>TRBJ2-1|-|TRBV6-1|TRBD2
CASIAGVGNEQFF
TGTGCCAGCATAGCGGGAGTCGGGAATGAGCAGTTCTTC
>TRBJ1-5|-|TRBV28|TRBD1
CASSTGQGLSRSNQPQHF
TGTGCCAGCAGCACGGGACAGGGGTTGTCTAGGAGCAATCAGCCCCAGCATTTT
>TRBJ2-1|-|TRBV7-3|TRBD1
CASSWTGNNEQFF
TGTGCCAGCAGCTGGACAGGGAACAATGAGCAGTTCTTC
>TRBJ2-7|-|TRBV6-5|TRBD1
CASSYRTGALYEQYF
TGTGCCAGCAGTTACAGGACAGGGGCCCTCTACGAGCAGTACTTC